The rows below give T cell receptor beta chains drawn from one sample of a study of blood T cells in healthy people across ages. TCRdb fed the 5' RACE reads into MiXCR, producing one record per CDR3 protein. The sample records roughly 730,000 distinct CDR3 sequences, around 50% being singletons. Sequenced sample: blood. The receptors were sampled from a man aged 40-49 years in good health. Both conserved end residues are trimmed from each CDR3.

J gene	V gene	CDR3 protein
TRBJ1-6	TRBV20-1	SARDRGFVVGQYNSPLH
TRBJ2-1	TRBV7-2	ASSVRPGQGVDEQF
TRBJ2-7	TRBV12-3/TRBV12-4	ASSFTLETRY
TRBJ2-3	TRBV20-1	SAEALAGGDTQY
TRBJ2-7	TRBV28	ASSLTGQGSPYEQY
TRBJ2-3	TRBV3-1	ASSQIPGRTDTQY
TRBJ2-3	TRBV29-1	SAQLDGGGTQY
TRBJ2-3	TRBV11-2	ASSLGTRGDTDTQY
TRBJ1-1	TRBV4-1	ASSQEGENTEAF
TRBJ1-5	TRBV5-1	ASRQGVAGSQPQH
-	TRBV6-6	ASSYEGYEQY
TRBJ2-1	TRBV11-2	ASSLAGRVFGDNEQF
TRBJ2-7	TRBV28	ASSSSGQVTYEQY
TRBJ1-1	TRBV30	AWAGQCEAF
TRBJ2-2	TRBV5-1	ASSQFGIGGELF
TRBJ2-5	TRBV20-1	SARDRRYQETQY
TRBJ1-4	TRBV12-3/TRBV12-4	ASSYRGKLF
TRBJ2-1	TRBV6-6	ASKRTEISFHEQF
TRBJ2-3	TRBV29-1	SVGPPGTDTQY
TRBJ1-1	TRBV4-2	ASSQGRGRNTEAF
TRBJ2-1	TRBV12-3/TRBV12-4	ASSPPPNNEQF
TRBJ2-7	TRBV7-8	ASSPKRPEPYEQY
TRBJ2-1	TRBV10-3	AITAGGLYNEQF
TRBJ1-1	TRBV15	ATSRDRAFNTEAF
TRBJ2-1	TRBV7-3	ASSDPGLAGSDEQF
TRBJ2-1	TRBV7-2	ASSPRAVYNEQF
TRBJ1-1	TRBV7-9	ASSLGDTGWDTEAF
TRBJ2-6	TRBV25-1	ASGGQDTHSGANVLT
TRBJ1-5	TRBV12-3/TRBV12-4	ASSFEGDNQPQH
TRBJ1-6	TRBV7-2	ASSLGGSSSPLH
TRBJ2-5	TRBV5-5	ASSLGLIQETQY
TRBJ1-4	TRBV28	ASSFGDRANEKLF
TRBJ1-2	TRBV29-1	SVVFGKTGPYGYT
TRBJ2-1	TRBV11-3	ASSLDQWGQGDNEQF
TRBJ2-1	TRBV2	ASSEEAGGLGHNEQF
TRBJ2-3	TRBV4-3	ASSQESGTSTDTQY